The T cell receptor (beta chain) described here comes from a study of cytomegalovirus exposure and HLA in healthy donors. On this clone itself: Its antigen remains unidentified.

Study outcomes and limitations: Rare sequences made up most TCRs, while some public TCRs were found in many donors. In a later analysis, DRB1 alleles had the most associated TCRs; HLA-C alleles the fewest.

This CDR3 has 20 amino acids. Trimming took 3 bases from V and 1 from J; bases not matched to a gene: 16. When sampled, the donors appeared nominally healthy, though they likely had unrecorded immune exposures. Vbeta (60) and Jbeta (13) primers were used in the PCR. Produced via immunoSEQ multiplex PCR; TCRdb's table is partial and in-frame only. The table includes about 200,000 clones, around 82% detected once. The clonotype was recovered from a woman between 25 and 40 years old in good health and CMV-seropositive. Input material: PBMCs. This chain links TRBV5-3 with TRBJ1-5; the match to TRBD1 covers 10 bases. TRBV5-3 is marked as an open reading frame, function uncertain. The CDR3 loop reads CARSSNGTGEGLVSNQPQHF. The CDR3 region has the DNA TGTGCCAGAAGCTCGAATGGGACAGGGGAGGGGTTGGTGAGCAATCAGCCCCAGCATTTT.